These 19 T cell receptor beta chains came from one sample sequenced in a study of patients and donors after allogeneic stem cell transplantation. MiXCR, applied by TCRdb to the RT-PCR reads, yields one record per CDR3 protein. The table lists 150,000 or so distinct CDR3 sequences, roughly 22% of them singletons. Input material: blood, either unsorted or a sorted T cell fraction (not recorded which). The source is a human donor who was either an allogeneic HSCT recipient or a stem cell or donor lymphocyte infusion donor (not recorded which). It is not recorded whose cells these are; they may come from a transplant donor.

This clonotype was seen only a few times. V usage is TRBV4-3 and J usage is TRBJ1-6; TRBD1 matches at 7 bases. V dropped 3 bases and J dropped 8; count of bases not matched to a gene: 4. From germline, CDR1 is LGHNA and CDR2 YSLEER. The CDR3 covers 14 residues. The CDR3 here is CASSHRDRYSPLHF. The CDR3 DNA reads TGCGCCAGCAGCCACCGGGACAGATATTCACCCCTCCACTTT.

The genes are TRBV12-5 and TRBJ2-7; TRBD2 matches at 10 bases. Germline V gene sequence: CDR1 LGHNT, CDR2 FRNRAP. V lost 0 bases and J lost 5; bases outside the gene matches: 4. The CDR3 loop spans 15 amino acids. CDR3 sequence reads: CASGLVVAGGNEQYF. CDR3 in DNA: TGTGCTAGTGGTTTGGTGGTAGCGGGAGGTAACGAGCAGTACTTC.

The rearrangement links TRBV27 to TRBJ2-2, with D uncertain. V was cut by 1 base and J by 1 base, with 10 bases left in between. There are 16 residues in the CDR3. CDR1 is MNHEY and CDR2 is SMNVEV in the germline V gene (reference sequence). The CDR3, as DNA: TGTGCCAGCAGTTTATTAAGCGTGGGGAACACCGGGGAGCTGTTTTTT. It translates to CASSLLSVGNTGELFF.

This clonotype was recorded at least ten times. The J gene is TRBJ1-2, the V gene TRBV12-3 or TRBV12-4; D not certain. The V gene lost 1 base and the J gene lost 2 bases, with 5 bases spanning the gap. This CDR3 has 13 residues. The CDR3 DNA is TGTGCCAGCAGTTTAGGGATAAACTATGGCTACACCTTC. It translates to CASSLGINYGYTF.

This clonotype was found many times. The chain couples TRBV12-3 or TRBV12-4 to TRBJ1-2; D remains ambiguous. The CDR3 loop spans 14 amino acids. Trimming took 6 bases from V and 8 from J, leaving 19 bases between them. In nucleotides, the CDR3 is TGTGCCAGCAGCCACCTCTCGGCACCATTAGGCTACACCTTC. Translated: CASSHLSAPLGYTF.

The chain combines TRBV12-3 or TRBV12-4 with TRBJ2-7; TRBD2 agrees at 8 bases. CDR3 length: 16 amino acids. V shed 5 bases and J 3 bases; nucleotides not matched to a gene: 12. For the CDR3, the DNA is TGTGCCAGCAGTGTCGGACTAGCCGTGACTATCTACGAGCAGTACTTC. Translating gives CASSVGLAVTIYEQYF.

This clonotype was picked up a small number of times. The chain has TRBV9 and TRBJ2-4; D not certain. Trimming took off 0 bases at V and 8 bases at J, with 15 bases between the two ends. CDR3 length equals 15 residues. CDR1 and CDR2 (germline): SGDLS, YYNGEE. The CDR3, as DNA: TGTGCCAGCAGCGTAGATGGGTTAAGGGCGGACATTCAGTACTTC. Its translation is CASSVDGLRADIQYF.

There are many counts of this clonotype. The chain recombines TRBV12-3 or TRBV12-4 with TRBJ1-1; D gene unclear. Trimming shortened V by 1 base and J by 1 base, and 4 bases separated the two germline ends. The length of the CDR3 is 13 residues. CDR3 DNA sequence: TGTGCCAGCAGTTTAGGAACGAACACTGAAGCTTTCTTT. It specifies CASSLGTNTEAFF.

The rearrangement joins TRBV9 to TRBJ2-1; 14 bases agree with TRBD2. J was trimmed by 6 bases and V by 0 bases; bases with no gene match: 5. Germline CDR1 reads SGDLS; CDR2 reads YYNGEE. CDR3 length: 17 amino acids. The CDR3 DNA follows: TGTGCCAGCAGCGTAGCAGGGACTAGCGGGAGTCGCAATGAGCAGTTCTTC. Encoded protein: CASSVAGTSGSRNEQFF.

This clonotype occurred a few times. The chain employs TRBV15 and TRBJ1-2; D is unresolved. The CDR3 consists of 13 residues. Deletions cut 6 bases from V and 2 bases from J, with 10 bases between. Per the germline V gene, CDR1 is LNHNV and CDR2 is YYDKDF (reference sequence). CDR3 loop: CATRPVGNYGYTF. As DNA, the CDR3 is TGTGCCACCAGACCCGTGGGGAACTATGGCTACACCTTC.

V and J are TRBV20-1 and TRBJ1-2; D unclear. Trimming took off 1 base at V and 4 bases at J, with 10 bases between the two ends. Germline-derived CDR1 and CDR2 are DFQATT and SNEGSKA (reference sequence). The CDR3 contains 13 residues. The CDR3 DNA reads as TGCAGTGCTAGAGCCCTGGACGTCTATGGCTACACCTTC. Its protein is CSARALDVYGYTF.

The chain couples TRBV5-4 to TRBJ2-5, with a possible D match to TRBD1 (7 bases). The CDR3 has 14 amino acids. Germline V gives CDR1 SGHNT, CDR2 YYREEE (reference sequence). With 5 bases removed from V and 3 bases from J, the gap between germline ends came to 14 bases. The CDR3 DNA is TGTGCCAGCAGGGGGGGACAGATCGAAGAGACCCAGTACTTC. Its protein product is CASRGGQIEETQYF.

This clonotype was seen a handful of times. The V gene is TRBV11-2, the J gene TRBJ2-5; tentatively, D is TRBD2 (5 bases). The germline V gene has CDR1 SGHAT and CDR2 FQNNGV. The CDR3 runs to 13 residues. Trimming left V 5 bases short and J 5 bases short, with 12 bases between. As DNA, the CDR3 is TGTGCCAGCAGCCCGAGGGTCAGGGAGACCCAGTACTTC. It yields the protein CASSPRVRETQYF.

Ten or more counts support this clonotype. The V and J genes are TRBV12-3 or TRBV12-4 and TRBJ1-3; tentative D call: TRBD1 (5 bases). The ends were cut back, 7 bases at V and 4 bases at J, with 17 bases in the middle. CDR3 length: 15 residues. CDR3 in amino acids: CASTVRAGKGNTIYF. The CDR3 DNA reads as TGTGCCAGCACCGTCAGGGCTGGGAAAGGAAACACCATATATTTT.

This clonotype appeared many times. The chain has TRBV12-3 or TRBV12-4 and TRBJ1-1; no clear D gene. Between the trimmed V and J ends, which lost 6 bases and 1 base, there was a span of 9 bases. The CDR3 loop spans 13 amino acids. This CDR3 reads CASSQGGNTEAFF. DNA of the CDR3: TGTGCCAGCAGCCAAGGAGGGAACACTGAAGCTTTCTTT.

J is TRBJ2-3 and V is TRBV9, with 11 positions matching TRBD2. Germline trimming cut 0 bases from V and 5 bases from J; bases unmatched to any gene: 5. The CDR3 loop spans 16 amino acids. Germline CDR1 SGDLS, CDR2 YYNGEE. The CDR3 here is CASSVETSGVGDTQYF. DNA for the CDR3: TGTGCCAGCAGCGTAGAGACTAGCGGGGTGGGAGATACGCAGTATTTT.

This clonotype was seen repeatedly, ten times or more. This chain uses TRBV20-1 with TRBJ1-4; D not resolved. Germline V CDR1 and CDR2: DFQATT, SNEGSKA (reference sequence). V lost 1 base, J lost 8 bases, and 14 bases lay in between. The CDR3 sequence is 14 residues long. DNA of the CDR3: TGCAGTGCTAGAGCCGCAGCGATAGGGGAAAAACTGTTTTTT. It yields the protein CSARAAAIGEKLFF.

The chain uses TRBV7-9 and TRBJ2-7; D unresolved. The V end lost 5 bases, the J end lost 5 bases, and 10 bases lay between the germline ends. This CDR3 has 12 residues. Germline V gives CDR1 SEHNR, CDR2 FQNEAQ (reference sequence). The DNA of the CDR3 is TGTGCCAGCAGCCAGACCCTTCACGAGCAGTACTTC. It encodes CASSQTLHEQYF.

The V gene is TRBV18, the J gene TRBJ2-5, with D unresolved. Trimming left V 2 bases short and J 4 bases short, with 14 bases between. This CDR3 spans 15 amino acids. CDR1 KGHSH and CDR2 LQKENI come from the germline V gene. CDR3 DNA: TGTGCCAGCTCACCAGTAGCCCAGAAGGGAGAGACCCAGTACTTC. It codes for CASSPVAQKGETQYF. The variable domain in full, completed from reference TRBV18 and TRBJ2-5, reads NAGVMQNPRHLVRRRGQEARLRCSPMKGHSHVYWYRQLPEEGLKFMVYLQKENIIDESGMPKERFSAEFPKEGPSILRIQQVVRGDSAAYFCASSPVAQKGETQYFGPGTRLLVL.